This T cell receptor beta chain was sequenced during a study of glioma-infiltrating T cells. CDR3 length equals 14 residues. Trimming took off 1 base at V and 1 base at J, with 7 bases between the two ends. Germline V lookup: CDR1 ENHRY, CDR2 SYGVKD. Using RNA template, CDR3s of TCR alpha and beta were amplified with iRepertoire arm-PCR. TCRdb reprocessed the multiplex PCR reads with MiXCR, giving one entry per CDR3 protein. This repertoire shows about 180,000 distinct CDR3 sequences, about 40% found once; its top ten account for roughly 5.4%. Points from the study as a whole: Tissue-blood divergence was below expectation in non-neoplastic patients, above in gliomas.

With respect to this clonotype: Antigen unknown.

The TCR comes from a human donor with low-grade glioma or glioblastoma, undergoing nonglioma brain surgery, or in good health (not recorded which). Sequencing was carried out using glioma tissue, nonneoplastic brain tissue, or PBMCs (not recorded which). J is TRBJ2-5 and V is TRBV10-3; D perhaps matches TRBD2 (5 bases). The CDR3 spells CAISEFEGQETQYF. The CDR3 DNA reads TGTGCCATCAGTGAGTTCGAGGGCCAAGAGACCCAGTACTTC.